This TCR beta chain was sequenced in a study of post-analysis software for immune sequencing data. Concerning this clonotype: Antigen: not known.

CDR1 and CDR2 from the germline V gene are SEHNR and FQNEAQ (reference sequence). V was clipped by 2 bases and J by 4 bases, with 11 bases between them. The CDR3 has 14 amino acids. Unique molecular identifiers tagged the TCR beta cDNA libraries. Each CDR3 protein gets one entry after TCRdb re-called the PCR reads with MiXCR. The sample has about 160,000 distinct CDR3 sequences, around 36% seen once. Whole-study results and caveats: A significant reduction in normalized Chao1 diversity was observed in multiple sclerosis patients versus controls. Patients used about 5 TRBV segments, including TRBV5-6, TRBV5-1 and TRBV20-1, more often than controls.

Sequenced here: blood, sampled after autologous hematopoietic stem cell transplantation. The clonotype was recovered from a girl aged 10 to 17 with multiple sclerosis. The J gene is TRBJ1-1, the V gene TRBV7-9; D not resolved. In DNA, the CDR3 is TGTGCCAGCAGCTTAAAAGGTCGGAGCACTGAAGCTTTCTTT. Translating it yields CASSLKGRSTEAFF.